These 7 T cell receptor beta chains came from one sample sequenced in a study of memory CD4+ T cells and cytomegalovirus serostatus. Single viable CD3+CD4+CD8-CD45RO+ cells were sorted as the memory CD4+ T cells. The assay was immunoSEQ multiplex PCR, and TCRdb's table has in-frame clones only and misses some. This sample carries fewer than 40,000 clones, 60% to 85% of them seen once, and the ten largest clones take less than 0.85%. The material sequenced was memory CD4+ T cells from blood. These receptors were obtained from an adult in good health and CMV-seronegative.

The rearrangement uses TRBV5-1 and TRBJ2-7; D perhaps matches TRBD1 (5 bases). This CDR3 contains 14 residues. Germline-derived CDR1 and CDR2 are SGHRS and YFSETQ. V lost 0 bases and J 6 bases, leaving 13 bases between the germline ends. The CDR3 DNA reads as TGCGCCAGCAGCTTGGGGCGTGGGGCTAGCGAGCAGTACTTC. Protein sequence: CASSLGRGASEQYF.

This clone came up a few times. The CDR3 region is CASSYPRGRMNTEAFF. For the CDR3, the DNA is TGTGCCAGCAGCTATCCCAGGGGGCGCATGAACACTGAAGCTTTCTTT. The V call is TRBV11-3, the J call TRBJ1-1, with 8 bases matching TRBD1. With 4 bases clipped from V and 0 bases from J, the junction kept 7 bases outside the gene matches. There are 16 residues in the CDR3. Germline CDR1 reads SGHNT; CDR2 reads YENEEA.

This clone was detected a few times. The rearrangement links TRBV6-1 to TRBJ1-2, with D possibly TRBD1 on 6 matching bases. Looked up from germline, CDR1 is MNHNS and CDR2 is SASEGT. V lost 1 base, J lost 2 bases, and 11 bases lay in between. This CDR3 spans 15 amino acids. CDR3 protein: CASSEVRGPNYGYTF. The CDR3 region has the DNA TGTGCCAGCAGTGAAGTGCGGGGGCCCAACTATGGCTACACCTTC.

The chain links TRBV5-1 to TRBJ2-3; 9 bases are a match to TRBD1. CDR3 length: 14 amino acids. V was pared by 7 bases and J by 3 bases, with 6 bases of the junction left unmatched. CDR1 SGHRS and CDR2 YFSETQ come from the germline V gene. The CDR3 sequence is CASGPGTGTDTQYF. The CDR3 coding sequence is TGCGCCAGCGGACCGGGGACAGGGACAGATACGCAGTATTTT.

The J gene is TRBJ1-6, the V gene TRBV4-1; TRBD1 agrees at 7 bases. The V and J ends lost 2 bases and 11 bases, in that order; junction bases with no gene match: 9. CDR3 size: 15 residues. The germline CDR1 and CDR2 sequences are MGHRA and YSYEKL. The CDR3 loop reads CASSQRGTDPPPLHF. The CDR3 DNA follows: TGCGCCAGCAGCCAAAGGGGGACAGATCCTCCACCCCTCCACTTT.

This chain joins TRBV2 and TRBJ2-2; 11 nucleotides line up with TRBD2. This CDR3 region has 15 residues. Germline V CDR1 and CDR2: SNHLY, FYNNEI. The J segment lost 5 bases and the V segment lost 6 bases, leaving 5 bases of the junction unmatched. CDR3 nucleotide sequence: TGTGCCAGCAGGGGTGGGACTAGCGGAACCGGGGAGCTGTTTTTT. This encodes CASRGGTSGTGELFF.

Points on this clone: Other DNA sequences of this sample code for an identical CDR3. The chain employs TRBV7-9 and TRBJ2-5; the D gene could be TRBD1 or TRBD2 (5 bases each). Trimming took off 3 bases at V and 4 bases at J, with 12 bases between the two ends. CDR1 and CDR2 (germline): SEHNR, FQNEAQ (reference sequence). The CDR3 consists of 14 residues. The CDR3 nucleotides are TGTGCCAGCAGCTTTGGGGGTCCCGGAGAGACCCAGTACTTC. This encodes CASSFGGPGETQYF.